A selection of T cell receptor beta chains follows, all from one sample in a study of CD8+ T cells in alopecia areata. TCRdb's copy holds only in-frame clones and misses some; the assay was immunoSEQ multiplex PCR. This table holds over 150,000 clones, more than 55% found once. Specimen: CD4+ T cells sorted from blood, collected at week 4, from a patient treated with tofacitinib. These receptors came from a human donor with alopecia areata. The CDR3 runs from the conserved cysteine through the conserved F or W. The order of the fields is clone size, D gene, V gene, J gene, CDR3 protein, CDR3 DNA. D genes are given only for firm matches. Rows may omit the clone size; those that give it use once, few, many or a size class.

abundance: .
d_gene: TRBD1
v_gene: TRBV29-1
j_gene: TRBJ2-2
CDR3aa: CSVGGGTNTGELFF
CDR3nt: TGCAGCGTTGGAGGGGGCACGAACACCGGGGAGCTGTTTTTT

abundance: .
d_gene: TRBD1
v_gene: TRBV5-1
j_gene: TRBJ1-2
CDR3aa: CASSFGTGAYGYTF
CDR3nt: TGCGCCAGCAGCTTCGGGACAGGGGCTTATGGCTACACCTTC

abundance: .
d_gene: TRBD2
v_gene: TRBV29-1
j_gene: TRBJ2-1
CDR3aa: CSVPRGASYNEQFF
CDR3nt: TGCAGCGTTCCGCGGGGGGCCTCCTACAATGAGCAGTTCTTC

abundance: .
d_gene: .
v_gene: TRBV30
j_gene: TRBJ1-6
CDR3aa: CAWSVREGSPLHF
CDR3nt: TGTGCCTGGAGTGTCAGGGAAGGATCACCCCTCCACTTT

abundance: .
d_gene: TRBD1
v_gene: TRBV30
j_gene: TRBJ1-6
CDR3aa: CDTLAGTGGSPLHF
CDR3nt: TGTGACACACTCGCCGGGACAGGGGGATCACCCCTCCACTTT

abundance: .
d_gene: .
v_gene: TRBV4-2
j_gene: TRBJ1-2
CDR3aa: CASSQALGGTHGYGYTF
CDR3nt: TGTGCCAGCAGCCAAGCCCTCGGGGGGACACATGGCTATGGCTACACCTTC

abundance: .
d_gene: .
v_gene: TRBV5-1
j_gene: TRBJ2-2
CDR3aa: CASSPEGNTGELFF
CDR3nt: TGCGCCAGCAGCCCGGAGGGTAACACCGGGGAGCTGTTTTTT

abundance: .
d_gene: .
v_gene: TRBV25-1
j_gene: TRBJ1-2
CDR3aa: CASSDRPAPVYGYTF
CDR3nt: TGTGCCAGCAGTGATAGACCTGCCCCTGTCTATGGCTACACCTTC

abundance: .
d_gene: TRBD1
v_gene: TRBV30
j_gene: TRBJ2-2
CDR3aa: CAWTNRDRGTGELFF
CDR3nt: TGTGCCTGGACCAACCGGGACAGGGGGACCGGGGAGCTGTTTTTT

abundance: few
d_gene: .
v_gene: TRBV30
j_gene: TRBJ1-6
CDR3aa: CAGQSSNSPLHF
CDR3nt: TGTGCCGGGCAGTCAAGTAATTCACCCCTCCACTTT

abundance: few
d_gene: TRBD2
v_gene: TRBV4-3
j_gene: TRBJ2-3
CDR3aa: CASSQRLAGSTDTQYF
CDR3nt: TGCGCCAGCAGCCAACGACTAGCGGGGTCCACAGATACGCAGTATTTT

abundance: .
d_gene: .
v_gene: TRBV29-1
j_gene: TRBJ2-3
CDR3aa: CSVEDPTAGAIRDTQYF
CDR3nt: TGCAGCGTTGAAGATCCCACGGCGGGGGCCATTAGAGATACGCAGTATTTT

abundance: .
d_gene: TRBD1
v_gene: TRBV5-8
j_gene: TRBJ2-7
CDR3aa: CASVNRQGVDEQYF
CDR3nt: TGTGCCAGTGTAAATCGACAGGGGGTCGACGAGCAGTACTTC

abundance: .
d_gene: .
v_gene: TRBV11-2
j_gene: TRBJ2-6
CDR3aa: CASSLGGFGPGANVLTF
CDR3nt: TGTGCCAGCAGCTTAGGGGGTTTCGGGCCTGGGGCCAACGTCCTGACTTTC

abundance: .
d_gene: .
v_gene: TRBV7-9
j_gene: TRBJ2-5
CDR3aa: CASSLVRETQYF
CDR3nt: TGTGCCAGCAGCTTAGTCAGAGAGACCCAGTACTTC

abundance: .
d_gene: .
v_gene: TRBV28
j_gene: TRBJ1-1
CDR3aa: CASSLRQSAFF
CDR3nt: TGTGCCAGCAGTTTACGACAATCAGCTTTCTTT

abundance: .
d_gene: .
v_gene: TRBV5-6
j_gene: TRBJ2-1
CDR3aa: CASSLYSDTYNEQFF
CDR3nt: TGTGCCAGCAGCTTGTATTCAGATACCTACAATGAGCAGTTCTTC

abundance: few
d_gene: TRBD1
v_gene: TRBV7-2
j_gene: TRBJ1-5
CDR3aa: CASSADRDQPQHF
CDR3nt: TGTGCCAGCAGTGCGGACAGGGATCAGCCCCAGCATTTT

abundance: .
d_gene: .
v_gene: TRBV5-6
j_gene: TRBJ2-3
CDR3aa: CASSLSGGSTDTQYF
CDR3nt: TGTGCCAGCAGCCTGTCCGGGGGAAGCACAGATACGCAGTATTTT

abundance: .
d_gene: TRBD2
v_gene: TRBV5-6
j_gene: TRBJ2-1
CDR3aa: CASSKLTSGGPGSYNEQFF
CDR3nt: TGTGCCAGCAGTAAACTCACTAGCGGGGGGCCCGGCTCCTACAATGAGCAGTTCTTC

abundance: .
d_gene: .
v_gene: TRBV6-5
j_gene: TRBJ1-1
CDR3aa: CASSYGGGTEAFF
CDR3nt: TGTGCCAGCAGTTACGGTGGGGGCACTGAAGCTTTCTTT

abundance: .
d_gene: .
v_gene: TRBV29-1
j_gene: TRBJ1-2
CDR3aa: CSVILPGGYTF
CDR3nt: TGCAGCGTCATACTCCCGGGAGGCTACACCTTC

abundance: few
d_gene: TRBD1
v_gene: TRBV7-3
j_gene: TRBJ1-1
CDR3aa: CASSPSGQGIEAFF
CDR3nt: TGTGCCAGCAGCCCCTCGGGACAGGGAATTGAAGCTTTCTTT

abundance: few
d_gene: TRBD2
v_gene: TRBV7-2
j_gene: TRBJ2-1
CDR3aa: CASSLTSGAYNEQFF
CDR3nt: TGTGCCAGCAGCTTAACTAGCGGGGCTTACAATGAGCAGTTCTTC

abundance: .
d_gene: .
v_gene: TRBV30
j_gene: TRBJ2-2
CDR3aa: CAWSGDTGELFF
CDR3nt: TGTGCCTGGAGCGGGGACACCGGGGAGCTGTTTTTT

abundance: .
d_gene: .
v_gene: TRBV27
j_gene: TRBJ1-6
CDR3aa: CASSLTGIGNSPLHF
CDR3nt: TGTGCCAGCAGTTTAACTGGGATAGGGAATTCACCCCTCCACTTT

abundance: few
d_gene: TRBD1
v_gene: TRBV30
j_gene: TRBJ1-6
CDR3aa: CAWSLSDRESSPLHF
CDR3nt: TGTGCCTGGAGTCTCTCGGACAGGGAAAGTTCACCCCTCCACTTT

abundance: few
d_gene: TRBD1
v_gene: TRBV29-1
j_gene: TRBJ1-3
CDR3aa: CSVDRGGNTIYF
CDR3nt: TGCAGCGTTGACAGGGGGGGAAACACCATATATTTT

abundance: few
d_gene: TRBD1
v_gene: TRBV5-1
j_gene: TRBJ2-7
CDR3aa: CASKSRDRIYEQYF
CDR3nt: TGCGCCAGCAAAAGCCGGGACAGGATCTACGAGCAGTACTTC

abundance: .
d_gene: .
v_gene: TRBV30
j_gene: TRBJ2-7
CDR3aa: CAWSRGAEREQYF
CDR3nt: TGTGCCTGGAGCCGAGGGGCAGAAAGGGAGCAGTACTTC

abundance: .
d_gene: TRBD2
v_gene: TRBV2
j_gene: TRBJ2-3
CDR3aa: CASRERGVGGDTQYF
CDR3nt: TGTGCCAGCAGGGAGCGGGGGGTAGGTGGAGATACGCAGTATTTT

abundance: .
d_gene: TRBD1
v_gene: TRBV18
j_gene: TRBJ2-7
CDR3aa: CASSWTGDSYEQYF
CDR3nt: TGTGCCAGCTCATGGACAGGGGACTCCTACGAGCAGTACTTC

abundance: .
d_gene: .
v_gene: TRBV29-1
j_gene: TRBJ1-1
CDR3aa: CSAVGPFHTEAFF
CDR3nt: TGCAGCGCTGTAGGACCGTTCCACACTGAAGCTTTCTTT

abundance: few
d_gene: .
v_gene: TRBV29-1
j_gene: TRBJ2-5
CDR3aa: CSVEETATQYF
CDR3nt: TGCAGCGTTGAAGAAACCGCGACCCAGTACTTC

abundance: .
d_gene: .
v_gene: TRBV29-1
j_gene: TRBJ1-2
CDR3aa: CSVDSGRLANYGYTF
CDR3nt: TGCAGCGTTGACAGCGGCAGGCTAGCTAACTATGGCTACACCTTC

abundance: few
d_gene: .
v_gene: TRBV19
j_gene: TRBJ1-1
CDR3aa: CASSTRGAEAFF
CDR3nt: TGTGCCAGTAGTACTCGGGGGGCTGAAGCTTTCTTT

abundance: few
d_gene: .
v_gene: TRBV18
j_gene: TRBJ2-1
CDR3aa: CASSLGGTNEQFF
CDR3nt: TGTGCCAGCTCATTAGGGGGAACGAATGAGCAGTTCTTC

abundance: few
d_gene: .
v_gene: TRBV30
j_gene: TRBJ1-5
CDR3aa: CAWRSEGREYQPQHF
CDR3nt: TGTGCCTGGAGGTCGGAAGGCAGGGAGTATCAGCCCCAGCATTTT

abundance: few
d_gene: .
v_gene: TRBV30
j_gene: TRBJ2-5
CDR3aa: CAWSSGRETQYF
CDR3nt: TGTGCCTGGAGTTCCGGGAGAGAGACCCAGTACTTC

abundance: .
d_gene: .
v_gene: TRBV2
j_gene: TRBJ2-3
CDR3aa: CASSTAVQQYF
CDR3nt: TGTGCCAGCAGTACAGCCGTACAGCAGTATTTT

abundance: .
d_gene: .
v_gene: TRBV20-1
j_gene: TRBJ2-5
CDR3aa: CSLLNGPQYF
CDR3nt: TGCAGTCTCCTAAACGGTCCCCAGTACTTC

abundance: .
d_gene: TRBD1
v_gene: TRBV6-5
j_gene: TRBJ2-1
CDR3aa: CASSYSHRTGLHEQFF
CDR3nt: TGTGCCAGCAGTTACTCGCATAGGACAGGGCTACATGAGCAGTTCTTC

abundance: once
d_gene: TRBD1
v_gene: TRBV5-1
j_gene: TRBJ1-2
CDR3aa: CASSPRTGEGGYGYTF
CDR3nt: TGCGCCAGCAGCCCACGAACAGGGGAAGGAGGGTATGGCTACACCTTC

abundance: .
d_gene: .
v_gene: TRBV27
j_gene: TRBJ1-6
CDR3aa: CASSSSRPGAGNSPLHF
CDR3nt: TGTGCCAGCAGTTCTAGTCGCCCAGGAGCGGGGAATTCACCCCTCCACTTT

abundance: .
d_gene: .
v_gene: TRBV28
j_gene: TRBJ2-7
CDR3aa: CASSLAAGTHSNEQYF
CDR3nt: TGTGCCAGCAGTTTGGCGGCAGGCACGCACAGCAACGAGCAGTACTTC

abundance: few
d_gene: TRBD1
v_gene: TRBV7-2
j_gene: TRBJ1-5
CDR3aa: CASSPLDRNQPQHF
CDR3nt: TGTGCCAGCAGCCCCCTGGACAGGAATCAGCCCCAGCATTTT

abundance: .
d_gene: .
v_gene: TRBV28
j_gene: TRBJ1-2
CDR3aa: CASSTPGGGYTF
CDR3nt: TGTGCCAGCAGTACCCCGGGTGGGGGCTACACCTTC

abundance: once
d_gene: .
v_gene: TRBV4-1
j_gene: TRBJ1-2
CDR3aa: CASSQDMGITYGYTF
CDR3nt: TGCGCCAGCAGCCAAGACATGGGCATAACCTATGGCTACACCTTC

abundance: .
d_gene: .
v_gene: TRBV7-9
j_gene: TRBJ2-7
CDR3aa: CASSRQVIKYEQYF
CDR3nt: TGTGCCAGCAGCCGCCAGGTGATAAAATACGAGCAGTACTTC

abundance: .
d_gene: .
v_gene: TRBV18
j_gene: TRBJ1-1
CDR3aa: CASSNTEAFF
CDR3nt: TGTGCCAGCTCCAACACTGAAGCTTTCTTT

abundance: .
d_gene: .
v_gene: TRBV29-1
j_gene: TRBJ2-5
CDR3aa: CSVVQGSETQYF
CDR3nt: TGCAGCGTTGTACAGGGATCAGAGACCCAGTACTTC

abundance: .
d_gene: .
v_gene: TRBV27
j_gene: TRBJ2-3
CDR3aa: CASRTRDGYTDTQYF
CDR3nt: TGTGCCAGCAGAACCCGGGACGGCTACACAGATACGCAGTATTTT

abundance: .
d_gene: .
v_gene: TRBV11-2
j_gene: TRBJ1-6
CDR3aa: CASSLMGVNSPLHF
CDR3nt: TGTGCCAGCAGCCTCATGGGGGTAAATTCACCCCTCCACTTT

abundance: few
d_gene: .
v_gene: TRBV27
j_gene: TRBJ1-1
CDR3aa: CASSFRRGAEAFF
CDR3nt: TGTGCCAGCAGTTTCCGACGGGGCGCTGAAGCTTTCTTT

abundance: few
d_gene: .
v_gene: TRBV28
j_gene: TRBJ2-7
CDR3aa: CASSAFQGRLYEQYF
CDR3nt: TGTGCCAGCAGCGCGTTCCAGGGGCGTCTCTACGAGCAGTACTTC

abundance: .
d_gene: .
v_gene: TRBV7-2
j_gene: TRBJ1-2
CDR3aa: CASSLAPGKDGYTF
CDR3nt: TGTGCCAGCAGCTTAGCCCCAGGGAAGGATGGCTACACCTTC

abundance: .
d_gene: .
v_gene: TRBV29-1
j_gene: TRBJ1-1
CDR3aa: CSVSRESAFF
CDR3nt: TGCAGCGTTAGCAGGGAATCGGCTTTCTTT